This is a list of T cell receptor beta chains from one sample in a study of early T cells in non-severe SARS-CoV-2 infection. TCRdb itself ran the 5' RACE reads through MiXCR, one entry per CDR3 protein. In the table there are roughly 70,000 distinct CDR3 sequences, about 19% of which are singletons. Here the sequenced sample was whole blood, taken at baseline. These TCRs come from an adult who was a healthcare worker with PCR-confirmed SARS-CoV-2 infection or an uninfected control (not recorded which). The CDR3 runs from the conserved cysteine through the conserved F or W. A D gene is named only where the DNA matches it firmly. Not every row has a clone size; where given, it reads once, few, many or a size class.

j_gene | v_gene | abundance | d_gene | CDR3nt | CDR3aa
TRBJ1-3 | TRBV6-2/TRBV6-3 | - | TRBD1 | TGTGCCAGCTCCACCGACAGGGTCTCTGGAAACACCATATATTTT | CASSTDRVSGNTIYF
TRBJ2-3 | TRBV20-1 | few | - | TGCAGTGTCAGAAGAGGGCTCCCCCCAGATACGCAGTATTTT | CSVRRGLPPDTQYF
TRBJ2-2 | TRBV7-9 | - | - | TGTGCCAGCATCTCTACCCAAACCCGGGACTTCGACGGGGAGCTGTTTTTT | CASISTQTRDFDGELFF
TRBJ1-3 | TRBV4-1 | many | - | TGCGCCAGCAGCCAAACCGGTACCGATGGAAACACCATATATTTT | CASSQTGTDGNTIYF
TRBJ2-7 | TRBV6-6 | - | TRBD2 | TGTGCCACCCAGGGACTAGCGGGGGGTGTGAACGAGCAGTACTTC | CATQGLAGGVNEQYF
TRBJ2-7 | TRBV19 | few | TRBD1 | TGTGCCAGTAAGGGACAGGGAGGCTCCTACGAGCAGTACTTC | CASKGQGGSYEQYF
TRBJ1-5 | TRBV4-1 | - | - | TGCGCCAGCAGCCAAGTGGGCAATCAGCCCCAGCATTTT | CASSQVGNQPQHF
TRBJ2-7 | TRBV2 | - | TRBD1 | TGTGCCAGCAGTGAAGGGACAGGGTACGAGCAGTACTTC | CASSEGTGYEQYF
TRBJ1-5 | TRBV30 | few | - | TGTGCCTGGAGTCCCGGAGGGCCCAATCAGCCCCAGCATTTT | CAWSPGGPNQPQHF
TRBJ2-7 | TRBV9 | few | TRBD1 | TGTGCCAGCAGCTACCGGGACAGGGCCGGCGAGCAGTACTTC | CASSYRDRAGEQYF
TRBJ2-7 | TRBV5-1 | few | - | TGCGCCAGCAGTTTTGGGTCACTCTACGAGCAGTACTTC | CASSFGSLYEQYF
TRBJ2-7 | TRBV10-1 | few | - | TGCGCCAGCAGTGAGGTGGCAGGGAAGGGCTACGAGCAGTACTTC | CASSEVAGKGYEQYF
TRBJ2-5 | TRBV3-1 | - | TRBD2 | TGTGCCAGCAGCCAAGCGTTTAGCGGGAACCAAGAGACCCAGTACTTC | CASSQAFSGNQETQYF
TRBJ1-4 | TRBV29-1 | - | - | TGCAGCGTTTACCGGGAAAAACTGTTTTTT | CSVYREKLFF
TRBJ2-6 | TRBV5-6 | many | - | TGTGCCAGCAGCCCCCTATGGACCGGGAGGGCCAACGTCCTGACTTTC | CASSPLWTGRANVLTF
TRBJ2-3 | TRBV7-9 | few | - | TGTGCCAGCACCAAGGAGGGGATCACAGATACGCAGTATTTT | CASTKEGITDTQYF
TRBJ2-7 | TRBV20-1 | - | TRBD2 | TGCAGTGCTAGGTCGAGCGGGGGTTCCGTGGAGCAGTACTTC | CSARSSGGSVEQYF
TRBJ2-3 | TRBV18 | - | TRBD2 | TGTGCCAGCTCAGGGACTACTAGCACAGATACGCAGTATTTT | CASSGTTSTDTQYF
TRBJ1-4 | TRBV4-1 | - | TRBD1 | TGCGCCAGCAGCCCCCCGGACAGGGACTACCCCGGTGAAAAACTGTTTTTT | CASSPPDRDYPGEKLFF
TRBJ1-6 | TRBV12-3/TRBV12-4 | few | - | TGTGCCAGCAGCAAAGTCGGATCACCCCTCCACTTT | CASSKVGSPLHF
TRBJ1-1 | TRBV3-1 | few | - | TGTGCCAGCAGCCAACCCGGGACAAGACATCATGAAGCTTTCTTT | CASSQPGTRHHEAFF
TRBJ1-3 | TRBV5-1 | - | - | TGCGCCAGCAGCTTGGCCGACGGAAACACCATATATTTT | CASSLADGNTIYF
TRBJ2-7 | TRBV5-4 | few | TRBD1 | TGTGCCAGCAGCTTCCAGGGGGCCGACGAGCAGTACTTC | CASSFQGADEQYF
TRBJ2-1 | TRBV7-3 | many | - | TGTGCCAGCAGCTTAGAGAGGGGGTCCTACAATGAGCAGTTCTTC | CASSLERGSYNEQFF
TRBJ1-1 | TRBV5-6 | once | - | TGTGCCAGCAGGCTTGGACAGTACACTGAAGCTTTCTTT | CASRLGQYTEAFF
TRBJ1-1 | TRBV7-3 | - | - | TGTGCCAGCAGCCTAGGCCCTCGGGGGGCGGTGAACACTGAAGCTTTCTTT | CASSLGPRGAVNTEAFF
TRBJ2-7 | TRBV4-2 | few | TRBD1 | TGTGCCAGCAGTCGTCAGACAGGGCTGGCCGAGCAGTACTTC | CASSRQTGLAEQYF
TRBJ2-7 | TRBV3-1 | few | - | TGTGCCAGCAGCCAAGAAACAGGCGGTCGGTTACTGTCCTACGAGCAGTACTTC | CASSQETGGRLLSYEQYF
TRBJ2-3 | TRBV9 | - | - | TGTGCCAGCAGCGTAACGGTTAGCACAGATACGCAGTATTTT | CASSVTVSTDTQYF
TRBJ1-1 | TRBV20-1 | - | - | TGCAGTGCAGCACTCGGACAGATGAACACTGAAGCTTTCTTT | CSAALGQMNTEAFF
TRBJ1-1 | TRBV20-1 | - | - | TGCAGTGCCAGACAGGCTAACACTGAAGCTTTCTTT | CSARQANTEAFF
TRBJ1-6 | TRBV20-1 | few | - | TGCAGTGCTAGCTCGACCGGGACGGTGAATTCACCCCTCCACTTT | CSASSTGTVNSPLHF
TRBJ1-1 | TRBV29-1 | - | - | TGCAGCGTTTACCACACTGAAGCTTTCTTT | CSVYHTEAFF
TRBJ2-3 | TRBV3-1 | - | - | TGTGCCAGCAGCCAAGACTCGCACGTCACAGATACGCAGTATTTT | CASSQDSHVTDTQYF
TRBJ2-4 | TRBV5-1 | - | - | TGCGCCAGCAGCTACGGGACCCTAGGGGACATTCAGTACTTC | CASSYGTLGDIQYF
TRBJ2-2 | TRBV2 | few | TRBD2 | TGTGCCAGCAGTCCCGCTAGCGGGGGGGCCGACACCGGGGAGCTGTTTTTT | CASSPASGGADTGELFF
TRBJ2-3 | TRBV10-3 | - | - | TGTGCCATCAGTGGTTCAGTAGATACGCAGTATTTT | CAISGSVDTQYF
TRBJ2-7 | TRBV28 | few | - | TGTGCCAGCAGTTTAACAGGGCGCGAGCAGTACTTC | CASSLTGREQYF